Listed below are T cell receptor beta chains from one sample, sequenced in a study of cytomegalovirus exposure and HLA in healthy donors. Clones were sequenced by immunoSEQ multiplex PCR, and TCRdb holds only the in-frame ones, with some missing. The sample has about 93,000 clones, around 78% seen once. Sequencing was carried out using PBMCs. These receptors were obtained from a man younger than 40 in good health and CMV-seronegative. Both conserved end residues are part of each CDR3. Each record gives: CDR3 protein, CDR3 DNA, J gene, clone size, D gene, V gene. D genes are given only for firm matches. For some rows the clone size is stated as once, few or many, or as a class when expanded; others skip it.

CASSQLTGRANYGYTF TGCGCCAGCAGCCAATTGACAGGGAGAGCTAACTATGGCTACACCTTC TRBJ1-2 - TRBD1 TRBV4-3
CASSGGGRTQYF TGTGCCAGCAGCGGGGGAGGGAGAACGCAGTATTTT TRBJ2-3 - TRBD2 TRBV11-2
CASSSGGGRASEQFF TGTGCCAGCAGCTCTGGGGGCGGGAGGGCTAGTGAGCAGTTCTTC TRBJ2-1 - TRBD2 TRBV7-3
CASREGVDSSYNEQFF TGTGCCTCCCGGGAGGGGGTCGACAGCTCCTACAATGAGCAGTTCTTC TRBJ2-1 - TRBD2 TRBV27
CASSHATLRGKDTQYF TGTGCCAGCAGCCACGCGACTTTGCGGGGGAAAGATACGCAGTATTTT TRBJ2-3 once TRBD2 TRBV4-2
CASSDSADTDTQYF TGCGCCAGCAGCGACAGCGCTGACACAGATACGCAGTATTTT TRBJ2-3 - - TRBV5-1
CASSGRDSRRTEAFF TGTGCCAGCAGTGGCAGGGACAGCAGAAGGACTGAAGCTTTCTTT TRBJ1-1 few TRBD1 TRBV6-1
CASSPSAGAPGYF TGTGCCAGCAGCCCAAGCGCGGGGGCCCCGGGGTACTTT TRBJ1-6 few - TRBV4-2
CASSRMPGQGNSPLHF TGTGCCAGTAGCCGGATGCCGGGACAGGGAAATTCACCCCTCCACTTT TRBJ1-6 - TRBD1 TRBV19
CASSLAAGGEQYF TGTGCCAGCAGCCTCGCGGCAGGGGGCGAGCAGTACTTC TRBJ2-7 - TRBD1 TRBV27
CASSPRDRETQYF TGTGCCAGCAGCCCCCGGGACAGGGAGACCCAGTACTTC TRBJ2-5 - TRBD1 TRBV7-7
CASSYGTDTQYF TGTGCCAGTAGCTACGGCACAGATACGCAGTATTTT TRBJ2-3 - - TRBV19
CASSPLEVVPNNEQFF TGTGCCAGCAGCCCCCTTGAGGTAGTACCAAACAATGAGCAGTTCTTC TRBJ2-1 - - TRBV5-6
CASSLAAGTGVTEAFF TGTGCCAGCAGCCTAGCCGCCGGGACAGGGGTGACTGAAGCTTTCTTT TRBJ1-1 - TRBD1 TRBV7-6
CASKTSGLDTQYF TGTGCCAGCAAGACTAGCGGGTTAGATACGCAGTATTTT TRBJ2-3 - TRBD2 TRBV6-1
CASRYGGGGELFF TGTGCCAGCCGATACGGCGGCGGCGGGGAGCTGTTTTTT TRBJ2-2 once - TRBV6-1
CASSIAGTGKEETQYF TGTGCCAGTAGTATAGCCGGGACAGGGAAGGAAGAGACCCAGTACTTC TRBJ2-5 - TRBD1 TRBV19
CASSNPQGRVTTEAFF TGTGCCAGCAGCAACCCCCAGGGGCGGGTAACCACTGAAGCTTTCTTT TRBJ1-1 few - TRBV7-9
CASSHQAVYSNQPQHF TGTGCCAGCAGCCACCAGGCAGTCTATAGCAATCAGCCCCAGCATTTT TRBJ1-5 - - TRBV5-4
CAISAGTARTEAFF TGTGCCATCAGTGCCGGGACAGCTCGCACTGAAGCTTTCTTT TRBJ1-1 few TRBD1 TRBV10-3
CASGQQGYTEAFF TGTGCTAGTGGTCAACAGGGGTACACTGAAGCTTTCTTT TRBJ1-1 - TRBD1 TRBV12-5
CASSAGLAGEQFF TGTGCCAGCAGCGCCGGACTAGCGGGGGAGCAGTTCTTC TRBJ2-1 - TRBD2 TRBV9
CASSSSGTLEDGTLHF TGTGCCAGCAGCTCTAGCGGTACCCTAGAGGATGGGACCCTCCACTTT TRBJ1-6 - - TRBV7-8
CASSLSEDTEAFF TGTGCCAGCAGTTTATCTGAGGACACTGAAGCTTTCTTT TRBJ1-1 - - TRBV27
CASSFPGTSGTSTDTQYF TGCGCCAGCAGCTTCCCCGGGACTAGCGGTACTAGCACAGATACGCAGTATTTT TRBJ2-3 - TRBD2 TRBV5-1
CASRLRTSGGDNEQFF TGTGCCAGTAGACTACGGACTAGCGGGGGGGACAATGAGCAGTTCTTC TRBJ2-1 - TRBD2 TRBV19
CAISRDRYEAFF TGTGCCATCAGCCGCGACAGGTACGAAGCTTTCTTT TRBJ1-1 few - TRBV10-3
CASSGTGVSGANVLTF TGTGCCAGCAGCGGCACAGGGGTCTCTGGGGCCAACGTCCTGACTTTC TRBJ2-6 - TRBD1 TRBV7-2
CSVEGQGNEKLFF TGCAGCGTTGAAGGACAGGGGAATGAAAAACTGTTTTTT TRBJ1-4 - TRBD1 TRBV29-1
CASSVRDILPSGANVLTF TGTGCCAGCAGTGTCCGGGACATCCTACCCTCTGGGGCCAACGTCCTGACTTTC TRBJ2-6 once - TRBV6-1
CASHEEGSSYNSPLHF TGTGCCAGTCACGAGGAGGGGAGCTCCTATAATTCACCCCTCCACTTT TRBJ1-6 - - TRBV19
CASSLAGGFANEQFF TGTGCCAGCAGTTTAGCGGGAGGGTTTGCCAATGAGCAGTTCTTC TRBJ2-1 - TRBD2 TRBV28
CASSEFGDQETQYF TGTGCCAGCAGTGAATTTGGAGACCAAGAGACCCAGTACTTC TRBJ2-5 - - TRBV25-1
CASSRDPDFQETQYF TGCGCCAGCAGCCGCGATCCGGACTTCCAAGAGACCCAGTACTTC TRBJ2-5 once - TRBV5-1
CASSLDRQDRGKTDTQYF TGTGCCAGCAGCTTAGATCGTCAGGACAGGGGGAAAACAGATACGCAGTATTTT TRBJ2-3 - TRBD1 TRBV11-2
CASSPPRDSSANYGYTF TGTGCCAGCTCACCACCTAGGGACAGCTCGGCTAACTATGGCTACACCTTC TRBJ1-2 - TRBD1 TRBV18
CASSVVDRGGTEAFF TGTGCCAGCAGCGTAGTCGACAGGGGAGGCACTGAAGCTTTCTTT TRBJ1-1 - TRBD1 TRBV9
CASSHYPQDYSTDTQYF TGTGCCAGCAGCCACTACCCACAGGACTATAGCACAGATACGCAGTATTTT TRBJ2-3 once - TRBV5-4
CASSQDLGGGYNEQFF TGCGCCAGCAGCCAAGATCTGGGCGGGGGCTACAATGAGCAGTTCTTC TRBJ2-1 - TRBD2 TRBV4-3
CASSQPRILYNEQFF TGTGCCAGCAGCCAACCGCGGATATTATACAATGAGCAGTTCTTC TRBJ2-1 - - TRBV14
CASSPEGQGGLAKNIQYF TGTGCCAGCAGTCCGGAAGGACAGGGGGGTCTAGCCAAAAACATTCAGTACTTC TRBJ2-4 - TRBD1 TRBV27
CASSVSGTQQRDTQYF TGTGCCAGCAGCGTTTCCGGGACACAGCAACGGGATACGCAGTATTTT TRBJ2-3 - - TRBV9
CASSTTARSAAFF TGTGCCAGTAGTACGACAGCTCGGAGTGCAGCTTTCTTT TRBJ1-1 - - TRBV19
CASSLGTEVGETQYF TGCGCCAGCAGCCTAGGGACTGAGGTAGGAGAGACCCAGTACTTC TRBJ2-5 - - TRBV5-1
CASSAPLAVYQETQYF TGTGCCAGCAGCGCCCCCCTAGCGGTGTACCAAGAGACCCAGTACTTC TRBJ2-5 - TRBD2 TRBV7-6
CAISERQGLGNTIYF TGTGCCATCAGTGAGCGGCAGGGCTTGGGGAACACCATATATTTT TRBJ1-3 few - TRBV10-3
CASSLAGTLEQFF TGTGCCAGCAGCTTGGCCGGGACTCTTGAGCAGTTCTTC TRBJ2-1 - - TRBV5-4
CASSQGGLAGTDTQYF TGCGCCAGCAGCCAAGGGGGACTAGCGGGGACAGATACGCAGTATTTT TRBJ2-3 - TRBD2 TRBV4-3
CASDRGNYGYTF TGTGCCAGCGACAGGGGCAATTATGGCTACACCTTC TRBJ1-2 - TRBD1 TRBV6-1
CASSANMGTGQLYSNQPQHF TGTGCCAGTAGTGCAAACATGGGGACAGGACAGCTTTATAGCAATCAGCCCCAGCATTTT TRBJ1-5 - TRBD1 TRBV19
CASSQKSGGVLNEKLFF TGCGCCAGCAGCCAGAAGTCCGGAGGGGTACTTAATGAAAAACTGTTTTTT TRBJ1-4 - - TRBV4-1
CASSQATGTGPTEAFF TGTGCCAGCAGCCAAGCTACCGGGACAGGGCCGACTGAAGCTTTCTTT TRBJ1-1 - TRBD1 TRBV14
CASSQTGSNTEAFF TGTGCCAGCTCACAGACAGGGAGTAACACTGAAGCTTTCTTT TRBJ1-1 - TRBD1 TRBV25-1